One and the same sample provided the 8 T cell receptor beta chains below, sequenced in a study of blood T cell repertoires in COVID-19. Using immunoSEQ multiplex PCR, the repertoire was profiled, and TCRdb retains in-frame clones only, with some absent. Of some 250,000 clones detected, around four fifths appear once; the ten largest clones hold around 8.9%. Sequenced input: peripheral blood. These TCRs come from a man aged 35-49 years with active or convalescent COVID-19.

The CDR3 nucleotides are TGTGCCAGTAGGACAGGGCCCACCGGGGAGCTGTTTTTT. Translating it yields CASRTGPTGELFF. The J gene is TRBJ2-2, the V gene TRBV2; 8 bases fit TRBD1. The CDR3 totals 13 residues. Germline CDR1 and CDR2: SNHLY and FYNNEI. Germline trimming cut 9 bases from V and 4 bases from J; bases unmatched to any gene: 4.

The chain recombines TRBV18 with TRBJ1-5; perhaps TRBD1 as D (5 bases). The CDR3 contains 12 residues. Germline CDR1 is KGHSH and CDR2 is LQKENI. The V gene lost 3 bases and the J gene lost 8 bases, with 8 bases spanning the gap. CDR3 residues: CASSPGGKPQHF. CDR3 sequence (DNA): TGTGCCAGCTCACCGGGGGGAAAGCCCCAGCATTTT. Full variable domain (missing parts from reference TRBV18 and TRBJ1-5): NAGVMQNPRHLVRRRGQEARLRCSPMKGHSHVYWYRQLPEEGLKFMVYLQKENIIDESGMPKERFSAEFPKEGPSILRIQQVVRGDSAAYFCASSPGGKPQHFGDGTRLSIL.

V and J are TRBV5-1 and TRBJ2-1; TRBD1 aligns across 9 bases. The CDR3 contains 16 residues. The germline gives CDR1 SGHRS, CDR2 YFSETQ. J gave up 9 bases and V 2 bases, and 12 bases lay outside the gene matches. The CDR3 sequence is CASSFVPGTGSSEQFF. The CDR3 DNA reads TGCGCCAGCAGCTTTGTTCCGGGGACAGGGTCTAGTGAGCAGTTCTTC.

This sequence joins TRBV24-1 and TRBJ2-1, with TRBD2 matching over 13 bases. The CDR3 totals 16 residues. The V gene's germline CDR1 is KGHDR and CDR2 SFDVKD. The trim removed 3 bases at V and 6 bases at J, leaving 4 bases unmatched. CDR3 protein: CATSDTRLAGGNEQFF. The CDR3 nucleotides read TGTGCCACCAGTGATACCCGACTAGCGGGAGGCAATGAGCAGTTCTTC.

The chain combines TRBV25-1 with TRBJ2-3; 8 bases fit TRBD2. There are 15 residues in the CDR3. Germline lookup yields CDR1 MGHDK and CDR2 SYGVNS. Trimming removed 5 bases from V and 2 bases from J; junction bases left unmatched: 6. CDR3 nucleotides: TGTGCCAGCAGTTCGACTAGCGCGTCCACAGATACGCAGTATTTT. It is translated as CASSSTSASTDTQYF.

This chain links TRBV19 with TRBJ1-6; D is unclear. Germline-derived CDR1 and CDR2 are LNHDA and SQIVND (reference sequence). The CDR3 is 13 amino acids. Trimming stripped 3 bases from V and 8 bases from J, with 8 bases between. The CDR3 DNA is TGTGCCAGTAGTATTTTCGTTTATTCACCCCTCCACTTT. Translated, it gives CASSIFVYSPLHF.

The chain couples TRBV30 to TRBJ2-3; perhaps TRBD1 as D (6 bases). The CDR3 consists of 15 residues. Germline V gene lookup returns CDR1 GTSNPN and CDR2 SVGIG (reference sequence). V was cut by 1 base and J by 4 bases, with 15 bases left in between. The chain's CDR3 is CAWSAMGAYPDTQYF. The CDR3 region has the DNA TGTGCCTGGAGTGCTATGGGGGCGTACCCAGATACGCAGTATTTT.

The J gene is TRBJ2-3, the V gene TRBV30; TRBD1 is a possible D gene (5 bases). V shed 0 bases and J shed 0 bases, with 10 bases lying between them. The CDR3 is 15 residues long. Germline CDR1 and CDR2: GTSNPN and SVGIG (reference sequence). The CDR3 sequence: CAWSVGQISTDTQYF. CDR3 nucleotides: TGTGCCTGGAGTGTGGGGCAGATAAGCACAGATACGCAGTATTTT.